The subject of this entry is one T cell receptor beta chain. It has no known antigen specificity. The sample holds no much larger clone one base away, and base qualities are not on file. Reading the germline V gene gives CDR1 SGHDN and CDR2 FVKESK. The CDR3 goes from the cysteine to the phenylalanine over 16 residues. Only the CDR3 part of the read is kept: 48 bases, read in frame from the first base. Trimming leaves V shorter by 4 bases and J shorter by 4 bases, with the junction holding 5 bases beyond the gene matches. The entry originates in a study of beta chain features in type 1 diabetes (dated by TCRdb to 2016 to 2018). At the level of the whole study: Patients and healthy donors did not differ in mean age, gender distribution, total cell number or subset yield. Across all samples, fewer than 110,000,000 sorted cells were examined, and cell number per subset correlated strongly with RNA yield. In the study, recently diagnosed type 1 diabetes patients and matched healthy donors were compared on the TCRB repertoires of their sorted circulating CD4+ T cell subsets. Regulatory and stem cell-like memory subsets were obtained from only 8 patients and roughly eight healthy donors, while naive and central memory subsets were obtained from all 28 donors. The paper as a whole reports these results and caveats: Shorter templates might have been favored by PCR, but patient and control samples were amplified and corrected together, so both groups would have been affected equally by any skew. A moderate but significant shortening of TCRB CDR3 length was observed in type 1 diabetes patients in all four CD4+ subsets. The naive, central memory and regulatory TCRB repertoires appeared to resemble one another more closely among patients than among healthy donors. At VDJ recombination sites, type 1 diabetes patients had fewer insertions and more deleted nucleotides, which implies abnormalities in thymic rearrangement. Because cDNA was sequenced instead of genomic DNA, activated cells with high expression could be over-represented, although the groups did not differ in activation or CD3 levels. HLA sub-analyses involved small numbers of individuals, so any influence of HLA type on TCRB rearrangement remained unresolved.

Each donor gave one peripheral blood draw, averaging around 0.11 L, which was collected into heparinised tubes. A BD FACSAria II was used to sort naive, central memory, regulatory and stem cell-like memory CD4+ T cells with a panel that included CD45RO, CCR7, CD25, CD127, CD95 and CD27. A purity above 95% was achieved for all sorted populations. PBMCs were separated immediately by Lymphoprep density gradient centrifugation and were stained directly, without being cultured. So that batch effects would be minimized, each experiment stained and sorted samples in pairs, pairing one healthy donor with one patient. The entire isolated RNA was reverse transcribed using the High Capacity cDNA Reverse Transcription Kit, and thus expressed TCRB transcripts were sequenced. Naive, central memory and regulatory T cell samples underwent deep immunoSEQ sequencing, averaging roughly 3.3 million total reads per sample. Sorted cells were lysed in RLT buffer and RNA was extracted with DNase-treated RNeasy Micro or Mini kits, depending on cell number. Each cell subset was processed on its own to prevent cross-contamination, while patient and healthy donor samples were processed together. TCRB sequences were amplified from cDNA with the immunoSEQ multiplex PCR, producing 87-bp fragments spanning the CDR3 region. The amplicons were sequenced using the Illumina HiSeq platform. Concerning the study's data processing: PCR bias was computationally corrected using synthetic template baselines, reads within Hamming distance 2 were collapsed, and singletons that could not be merged were discarded. Reads were aligned to IMGT to assign V, D and J genes, CDR3 length, and insertions or deletions at six rearrangement sites. Within each subset, clonotype counts were normalized to the number of sorted cells before true diversity and Gini coefficients were calculated with the tcR R package. The overlap coefficient, calculated on TCRB nucleotide sequences, was used to measure repertoire sharing. Out-of-frame TCRB sequences from naive cells were analyzed as a proxy for the pre-selection repertoire. The source is immuneACCESS, and TCRdb retained only in-frame sequences with V and J called. Part of the clones is not carried over; for the studies checked, unresolved V genes explain less than half of this, and the remainder is unexplained. D and trimming were read from the DNA, whereas the V and J calls and clone size are those reported in that table. The sample yields about 260,000 clones; around 65% were counted once. The ten most abundant clones make up roughly 0.048% of the sample.

The sequencing sample was made of naive CD4+ T cells from blood. The sample's cell subset or site label, in plain terms: true naive CD4+ T cells. The chain employs TRBV14 and TRBJ2-3; 13 of the junction bases match TRBD2. The receptor's source is a man aged 25-45 years in good health. The DNA is as follows: TGTGCCAGCAGCCGGAGGACTAGCGGGAGTGCAGATACGCAGTATTTT. Its protein is CASSRRTSGSADTQYF.